Following are 8 T cell receptor beta chains from one sample sequenced in a study of blood T cell repertoires in COVID-19. Only in-frame clones appear in the TCRdb table, and some are missing; sequencing was by immunoSEQ multiplex PCR. This table has 250,000 to 350,000 clones, roughly 91% appearing once. The sequenced material came from peripheral blood. These TCRs come from a man aged 25 to 45 with acute or convalescent COVID-19.

V is TRBV18 and J is TRBJ1-5; 10 nucleotides align to TRBD1. J lost 4 bases, V lost 4 bases, and 7 bases had no gene match. CDR1 and CDR2 from the germline V gene are KGHSH and LQKENI. This CDR3 has 16 amino acids. The CDR3 DNA reads TGTGCCAGCTCACTCCCAGGGACAGGGGTTAATCAGCCCCAGCATTTT. It yields the protein CASSLPGTGVNQPQHF.

Only one count was recorded for this clone. This chain connects TRBV11-2 to TRBJ2-2, with 8 nucleotides matching TRBD1. The CDR3 loop spans 17 amino acids. The germline gives CDR1 SGHAT, CDR2 FQNNGV. V lost 8 bases and J lost 5; bases outside the gene matches: 16. This CDR3 is CASQPRAGGERTGELFF. The CDR3 DNA follows: TGTGCCAGCCAGCCTAGGGCAGGGGGCGAGAGGACCGGGGAGCTGTTTTTT. The full variable domain, with the rest looked up from reference TRBV11-2 and TRBJ2-2, is EAGVAQSPRYKIIEKRQSVAFWCNPISGHATLYWYQQILGQGPKLLIQFQNNGVVDDSQLPKDRFSAERLKGVDSTLKIQPAKLEDSAVYLCASQPRAGGERTGELFFGEGSRLTVL.

The rearrangement uses TRBV6-4 and TRBJ1-2, with a tentative D call TRBD1 (5 bases). V lost 8 bases and J lost 3, with 22 bases in between. The germline V gene has CDR1 MRHNA and CDR2 SNTAGT. This CDR3 comprises 16 residues. CDR3 DNA sequence: TGTGCCAGCCGGCGAGAGGCGTCCCAGGGCCACTATGGCTACACCTTC. Its translation: CASRREASQGHYGYTF.

The J gene is TRBJ2-1, the V gene TRBV11-2; the D is unclear. Germline lookup yields CDR1 SGHAT and CDR2 FQNNGV. Trimming stripped 5 bases from V and 7 bases from J, with 9 bases between. The CDR3 spans 12 residues. The CDR3 sequence: CASSRSWNEQFF. DNA of the CDR3: TGTGCCAGCAGCCGTAGCTGGAATGAGCAGTTCTTC.

The chain has TRBV24-1 and TRBJ2-1; perhaps TRBD2 as D (6 bases). Between the trimmed V and J ends, which lost 5 bases and 0 bases, there was a span of 7 bases. Looked up from germline, CDR1 is KGHDR and CDR2 is SFDVKD. CDR3 length equals 14 residues. The DNA for the CDR3 is TGTGCCACCAGTGCAGCGGGCTCCTACAATGAGCAGTTCTTC. Translation gives CATSAAGSYNEQFF.

The chain has TRBV7-6 and TRBJ1-1; 7 bases align to TRBD1. Looked up from germline, CDR1 is SGHVS and CDR2 is FNYEAQ. The CDR3 runs 15 residues. V dropped 5 bases and J dropped 1; count of bases not matched to a gene: 7. CDR3 nucleotides: TGTGCCAGCAGCCCAGCGACAGGGCCGAACACTGAAGCTTTCTTT. The encoded protein is CASSPATGPNTEAFF.

This rearrangement joins TRBV7-8 to TRBJ2-2, with 8 positions matching TRBD2. V was clipped by 1 base and J by 3 bases; unmatched bases: 7. This CDR3 spans 17 amino acids. CDR1 and CDR2 (germline): SGHVS, FQNEAQ. CDR3 amino acids: CASSLGRTSRDTGELFF. As DNA, the CDR3 is TGTGCCAGCAGCTTAGGGAGGACTAGCCGAGACACCGGGGAGCTGTTTTTT.

This clone was detected only once. The V gene is TRBV6-5, the J gene TRBJ1-3; 7 bases are a match to TRBD1. This CDR3 contains 16 residues. V lost 0 bases and J lost 3; bases outside the gene matches: 5. Germline V gene sequence: CDR1 MNHEY, CDR2 SVGAGI. In DNA form, the CDR3 reads TGTGCCAGCAGTTACTCACAGACAGGGAGTGGAAACACCATATATTTT. This gives the protein CASSYSQTGSGNTIYF.